Listed below are T cell receptor beta chains from one sample, sequenced in a study of blood T cell repertoires in COVID-19. Sequencing used immunoSEQ multiplex PCR; TCRdb keeps in-frame clones, though not all of them. The sample lists fewer than 250,000 clones; around 90% were seen once. The sequenced sample was PBMCs or T cells enriched from blood (not recorded which). All receptors derive from a man aged 25-45 years who had been exposed to COVID-19. Both conserved end residues are part of each CDR3. The order of the fields is J gene, clone size, V gene, D gene, CDR3 length, CDR3 DNA, CDR3 protein. The D gene is left open where the match is weak. Size is stated for part of the rows, as once, few or many counts, or as a class when the clone is expanded.

>TRBJ1-2|.|TRBV30|.|13
TGTGCCTTATTACCCCAGGGGTGCGGTGGCTACACCTTC
CALLPQGCGGYTF
>TRBJ2-5|.|TRBV14|.|14
TGTGCCAGCAGCCAAACGACCCCAGGGGAGACCCAGTACTTC
CASSQTTPGETQYF
>TRBJ2-7|.|TRBV5-6|.|14
TGTGCCAGCAGCTTTAGGGGACAAGATTACGAGCAGTACTTC
CASSFRGQDYEQYF
>TRBJ1-6|.|TRBV5-4|TRBD1|15
TGTGCCAGCAGCTTGATTACAGGGGGAGATTCACCCCTCCACTTT
CASSLITGGDSPLHF
>TRBJ1-1|.|TRBV18|.|13
TGTGCCAGCGCCGGGGGTTTTGAGACTGAAGCTTTCTTT
CASAGGFETEAFF
>TRBJ2-5|.|TRBV3-1/TRBV3-2|TRBD2|15
TGTGCCAGCAGCTCTAGCGGGGGGTACCAAGAGACCCAGTACTTC
CASSSSGGYQETQYF
>TRBJ1-2|.|TRBV19|TRBD1|13
TGTGCCAGTAGTATCGACAGGGGGCTTGGCTACACCTTC
CASSIDRGLGYTF
>TRBJ2-3|.|TRBV6-1|TRBD2|19
TGTGCCAGCAGTGAAAATATTCTGGTAGCGGGGGGGCTTTTCGATACGCAGTATTTT
CASSENILVAGGLFDTQYF
>TRBJ2-1|once|TRBV6-5|.|15
TGTGCCAGCATACCGGACAGCTTCTCCTACAATGAGCAGTTCTTC
CASIPDSFSYNEQFF
>TRBJ1-2|few|TRBV30|.|15
TGTGCCTGGAGTGTACCCAGGGTTACTAACTATGGCTACACCTTC
CAWSVPRVTNYGYTF
>TRBJ2-1|.|TRBV5-4|TRBD1|14
TGTGCCAGCAGCTGGACAGGGGGCCGCAATGAGCAGTTCTTC
CASSWTGGRNEQFF
>TRBJ1-5|.|TRBV5-1|TRBD1|15
TGCGCCAGCAGCCTAAGTGGACAGGGCGGACAGCCCCAGCATTTT
CASSLSGQGGQPQHF
>TRBJ2-5|.|TRBV4-1|TRBD2|16
TGCGCCAGCAGCCAAGCTAGCGGGGGGGCCCGGGAGACCCAGTACTTC
CASSQASGGARETQYF
>TRBJ1-2|.|TRBV5-1|TRBD1|15
TGCGCCAGCAGTCCGGGACAGAGAACTACCTATGGCTACACCTTC
CASSPGQRTTYGYTF
>TRBJ2-5|.|TRBV5-1|TRBD2|14
TGCGCCAGCAGCCCGGGGGGGCCGAGGGAGACCCAGTACTTC
CASSPGGPRETQYF
>TRBJ1-4|.|TRBV15|.|14
TGTGCCACCAGCCCGGGCGGGGGAGGTGAAAAACTGTTTTTT
CATSPGGGGEKLFF
>TRBJ2-4|.|TRBV6-5|.|12
TGTGCCAGCAGAAAGGGGGAGGGAAAACCTATCTTC
CASRKGEGKPIF
>TRBJ2-6|.|TRBV9|TRBD2|18
TGTGCCAGCAGCGTAGGGCTAGCGGAATTCTCTGGGGCCAACGTCCTGACTTTC
CASSVGLAEFSGANVLTF
>TRBJ1-4|.|TRBV15|TRBD1|15
TGTGCCACCAGCAGAGCCGACAGGGAATTCGAAAAACTGTTTTTT
CATSRADREFEKLFF
>TRBJ2-1|.|TRBV10-1|TRBD2|18
TGCGCCAGCAGTGAGTCGAGACTCGGACTAGCGGGGGACAATGAGCAGTTCTTC
CASSESRLGLAGDNEQFF
>TRBJ2-2|.|TRBV7-3|.|14
TGTGCCAGCAGCTTCCAGGGGGGCACCGGGGAGCTGTTTTTT
CASSFQGGTGELFF
>TRBJ1-1|.|TRBV6-5|TRBD1|11
TGTGCCAGCAGAACAGGGGGTGAAGCTTTCTTT
CASRTGGEAFF
>TRBJ2-7|.|TRBV4-1|.|19
TGCGCCAGCAGCCAAGGCCCGAGCTTCACAGGCCTTTCATCGCGGGAGCAGTACTTC
CASSQGPSFTGLSSREQYF
>TRBJ2-4|.|TRBV2|.|16
TGTGCCAGCAGTGAAACGTCAGGGATGGCCAAAAACATTCAGTACTTC
CASSETSGMAKNIQYF
>TRBJ2-5|.|TRBV5-1|TRBD1|17
TGCGCCAGCAGCTCCATGATAACGACAGGGGCTAAAGAGACCCAGTACTTC
CASSSMITTGAKETQYF
>TRBJ2-1|.|TRBV18|TRBD2|21
TGTGCCAGCTCACCACTATTTCCACGCTACTCGCGGGGGGCCTCCTACAATGAGCAGTTCTTC
CASSPLFPRYSRGASYNEQFF
>TRBJ2-1|once|TRBV10-1|TRBD2|17
TGCGCCAGCAGTGAAATGGGGCTAGCGGGGGGCTACAATGAGCAGTTCTTC
CASSEMGLAGGYNEQFF
>TRBJ1-6|.|TRBV6-5|.|13
TGTGCCATTCACCAGGGTCATAATTCACCCCTCCACTTT
CAIHQGHNSPLHF
>TRBJ2-2|.|TRBV12-3/TRBV12-4|.|13
TGTGCCAGCAGTCTGGCAGGGACCGGGGAGCTGTTTTTT
CASSLAGTGELFF